What follows are 17 T cell receptor beta chains derived from one specimen sequenced in a study of T cells after yellow fever vaccination (dated by TCRdb to about 2019). Libraries came from 5' RACE. TCRdb shows the sequencer as Illumina HiSeq 2500. In-frame beta chains were kept once TCRdb had trimmed the public reads at Q25 with fastp and called clones with MiXCR. All rows with the same CDR3 protein become a single entry with the most common DNA and genes. This sample has more than 250,000 distinct CDR3 sequences in its table, and around 6.8% of those were observed once. The top ten clones comprise 15% to 20% of the sample. This sample's treatment or condition label indicates: live attenuated yellow fever vaccine strain. Sequences were derived from PBMCs, sampled 35 to 50 days after the first yellow fever vaccination. Every receptor here comes from a man aged 18 to 35 who received the YFV17D yellow fever vaccine.

This clonotype has just a few counts. This chain uses TRBV9 with TRBJ1-1; 8 bases are a match to TRBD1. CDR1 and CDR2 from the germline V gene are SGDLS and YYNGEE. V shed 4 bases, J shed 5 bases, and the junction held 13 bases outside the gene matches. This CDR3 is built from 16 residues. CDR3 sequence reads: CASSPTGGQEGTEAFF. The CDR3 DNA reads as TGTGCCAGCAGCCCCACGGGGGGACAGGAGGGGACTGAAGCTTTCTTT.

The V gene is TRBV5-4, the J gene TRBJ2-3; D may match TRBD1 or TRBD2 (5 bases each). From germline, CDR1 is SGHNT and CDR2 YYREEE (reference sequence). Trimming removed 2 bases at V and 2 bases at J, with 9 bases between. The CDR3 sequence is 14 residues long. The CDR3 spells CASSFTGTTDTQYF. The CDR3 DNA sequence: TGTGCCAGCAGCTTTACGGGGACCACAGATACGCAGTATTTT.

There are a few counts of this clonotype. CDR3 nucleotide sequence: TGTGCCACCAGCATCGGGTTCGGGCAGCCCCAGCATTTT. It yields the protein CATSIGFGQPQHF. This chain links TRBV15 with TRBJ1-5, with D unresolved. The CDR3 has 13 residues. V was shortened by 4 bases and J by 7 bases, with 11 bases between the two germline ends. Germline V gene sequence: CDR1 LNHNV, CDR2 YYDKDF (reference sequence). Full variable domain (missing parts from reference TRBV15 and TRBJ1-5): DAMVIQNPRYQVTQFGKPVTLSCSQTLNHNVMYWYQQKSSQAPKLLFHYYDKDFNNEADTPDNFQSRRPNTSFCFLDIRSPGLGDTAMYLCATSIGFGQPQHFGDGTRLSIL.

This chain joins TRBV2 and TRBJ1-2; D not certain. Germline V CDR1 and CDR2: SNHLY, FYNNEI. There are 15 residues in the CDR3. Deletions cut 7 bases from V and 4 bases from J, with 19 bases between. CDR3 sequence (DNA): TGTGCCAGCATGACCCCACGCCAAGGAATCTATGGCTACACCTTC. This sequence encodes CASMTPRQGIYGYTF.

Only a few counts were recorded for this clonotype. CDR3 nucleotide sequence: TGTGCCAGCAGCTTAGCTCCGGGACAGATCTCTGGAAACACCATATATTTT. It translates to CASSLAPGQISGNTIYF. The chain has TRBV7-9 and TRBJ1-3, with TRBD1 identical over 7 bases. The germline V gene has CDR1 SEHNR and CDR2 FQNEAQ (reference sequence). The CDR3 length is 17 residues. After removal of 0 bases from V and 0 bases from J, the junction contained 5 bases not matched to a gene.

This clonotype came up a few times. The chain links TRBV28 to TRBJ2-7; D is unresolved. This CDR3 comprises 15 residues. V lost 5 bases and J lost 7, with 21 bases in between. Germline V CDR1 and CDR2: MDHEN, SYDVKM. The CDR3 coding sequence is TGTGCCAGCAGTCTTGCGTGGAATGGGTTTCGGGAGCAGTACGTC. This translates into CASSLAWNGFREQYV.

This clonotype was observed a handful of times. This chain uses TRBV4-2 with TRBJ2-1; 10 nucleotides align to TRBD2. This CDR3 has 15 residues. V shed 4 bases and J 6 bases; nucleotides not matched to a gene: 6. The germline V gene encodes CDR1 LGHNA and CDR2 YNFKEQ. Here the CDR3 DNA reads TGTGCCAGCAGCCTTCCGGGACTAGCGTTCAATGAGCAGTTCTTC. Residues: CASSLPGLAFNEQFF.

The chain links TRBV6-2 or TRBV6-3 to TRBJ2-3; no clear D. The CDR3 extends over 12 amino acids. Per germline, CDR1 MNHEY and CDR2 SVGEGT. Deletions cut 0 bases from V and 7 bases from J, with 5 bases between. The CDR3 DNA sequence: TGTGCCAGCAGTTACTCCCCGAATACGCAGTATTTT. Encoded protein: CASSYSPNTQYF.

There are many counts of this clonotype. The rearrangement joins TRBV5-6 to TRBJ2-2, with D unclear. The CDR3 contains 14 residues. Germline V gives CDR1 SGHDT, CDR2 YYEEEE. Deletions cut 2 bases from V and 6 bases from J, with 11 bases between. The CDR3 DNA reads as TGTGCCAGCAGCTTTGGGGAATCGCCCGGGGAGCTGTTTTTT. This codes for CASSFGESPGELFF. The whole variable domain, filled in from reference TRBV5-6 and TRBJ2-2, reads DAGVTQSPTHLIKTRGQQVTLRCSPKSGHDTVSWYQQALGQGPQFIFQYYEEEERQRGNFPDRFSGHQFPNYSSELNVNALLLGDSALYLCASSFGESPGELFFGEGSRLTVL.

A remark on this clonotype: At one boundary the junction diverges from the germline segment, which might be a read error. This chain links TRBV7-9 with TRBJ2-1, with no clear D. Per the germline V gene, CDR1 is SEHNR and CDR2 is FQNEAQ (reference sequence). This CDR3 is 11 amino acids long. The CDR3 bases are TGTGCCAGCAGCTTAAGGCATGAGCGGTTCTTC. It encodes CASSLRHERFF.

The chain is built from TRBV19 and TRBJ1-2, with D hard to call. In germline, CDR1 is LNHDA, CDR2 SQIVND (reference sequence). The length of the CDR3 is 15 residues. The germline V and J ends were trimmed by 4 bases and 2 bases, with 14 bases remaining between them. The CDR3 protein is CASSTKDYGNYGYTF. CDR3 DNA: TGTGCCAGTAGTACCAAGGATTATGGGAACTATGGCTACACCTTC.

The table lists this clonotype with many counts. The chain joins TRBV14 to TRBJ2-1; D gene ambiguous. This CDR3 is 11 amino acids long. With 6 bases removed from V and 9 bases from J, the gap between germline ends came to 9 bases. The V gene's germline CDR1 is SGHDN and CDR2 FVKESK. CDR3: CASRRTGEQFF. CDR3 bases: TGTGCCAGCAGGAGGACGGGTGAGCAGTTCTTC.

This chain connects TRBV18 to TRBJ2-5; 10 positions agree with TRBD1. Per the germline V gene, CDR1 is KGHSH and CDR2 is LQKENI. V was clipped by 6 bases and J by 4 bases; unmatched bases: 11. This CDR3 has 16 residues. Here the CDR3 DNA reads TGTGCCAGCTCCCCATCCCCGGGACAGGGGCGAGAGACCCAGTACTTC. Its protein is CASSPSPGQGRETQYF.

This clonotype was seen only a few times. The chain uses TRBV7-9 and TRBJ1-6; the D is unclear. This CDR3 spans 16 amino acids. V lost 4 bases and J lost 5, with 15 bases in between. Per the germline V gene, CDR1 is SEHNR and CDR2 is FQNEAQ (reference sequence). The CDR3 coding sequence is TGTGCCAGCAGCTCCTTAGCCGGGGAACATAATTCACCCCTCCACTTT. This encodes CASSSLAGEHNSPLHF.

This clonotype was seen a handful of times. The chain combines TRBV5-1 with TRBJ2-1, with 9 bases aligning to TRBD1. The CDR3 runs 15 residues. Germline lookup yields CDR1 SGHRS and CDR2 YFSETQ. V lost 2 bases to trimming and J lost 7 bases; unmatched junction nucleotides: 7. The CDR3 loop is CASSLYTGGGNEQFF. The CDR3 DNA reads TGCGCCAGCAGCTTATATACAGGGGGCGGAAATGAGCAGTTCTTC.

The table lists this clonotype with many counts. The V and J genes are TRBV12-3 or TRBV12-4 and TRBJ2-7, with TRBD2 matching 8 bases. Losses at the gene ends were 3 bases for V and 4 bases for J; bases not matched to a gene: 2. This CDR3 is 13 amino acids long. The chain's CDR3 is CASSLERGYEQYF. The CDR3 DNA follows: TGTGCCAGCAGTTTGGAGCGGGGGTACGAGCAGTACTTC.

Ten or more counts support this clonotype. CDR3 nucleotides: TGTGCCAGCAGCTTGTTCGGGATCGGGGCAGGGTTTAGCACAGATACGCAGTATTTT. It yields the protein CASSLFGIGAGFSTDTQYF. V is TRBV5-4 and J is TRBJ2-3; D tentatively reads TRBD1 or TRBD2 (5 bases each). CDR1 is SGHNT, CDR2 YYREEE, per germline (reference sequence). This CDR3 has 19 amino acids. Trimming shortened V by 1 base and J by 0 bases, and 21 bases separated the two germline ends.